This T cell receptor beta chain comes out of a study of cytomegalovirus exposure and HLA in healthy donors. About the research overall: An earlier analysis identified fewer than 130 million unique TCR beta sequences in approximately 170 million T cells. HLA-typed donors were the source of roughly 80 million unique TCRs held in an early data release. Whole-study results and caveats: Rarity held for most TCR sequences, but there were some public TCRs that occurred in many donors.

As for this clone: Antigen unknown.

PCR amplification relied on 60 Vbeta primers (plus 13 Jbeta primers). Assay used: immunoSEQ multiplex PCR; TCRdb lists only in-frame clones, some missing. The sample carries about 98,000 clones, about 83% recorded once. The germline CDR1 and CDR2 sequences are MGHRA and YSYEKL. The CDR3 extends over 17 amino acids. The J segment lost 1 base and the V segment lost 4 bases, leaving 7 bases of the junction unmatched. The source is a female donor in good health and CMV-seropositive. Material for sequencing was PBMCs. J is TRBJ2-1 and V is TRBV4-1; 10 bases are shared with TRBD2. The CDR3 DNA follows: TGCGCCAGCAGCCCCCCGGGACTAGCGCCGTCCTACAATGAGCAGTTCTTC. Protein: CASSPPGLAPSYNEQFF.